A single T cell receptor delta chain is shown here with its context. Its antigen is still unknown. It may be a read error: a sequence one base away is much more abundant. These data are taken from a study of gammadelta T cells in human blood. General study findings and limits: Right after birth, innate γδ T cells reportedly expanded polyclonally after microbial exposure.

TCRdb made new clone calls on the RT-PCR reads using CATT. The table lists roughly 1,500 delta-chain clones, around 15% of them singletons, with around 9.1% in the top ten. After removal of 4 bases from V and 1 base from J, the junction contained 21 bases not matched to a gene. Germline V CDR1 and CDR2: TSWWSYY, QGS. The CDR3 covers 21 residues. The chain recombines TRDV1 with TRDJ1, with 10 positions matching TRDD3. This TCR was sampled from a human donor. The sample taken for sequencing was non-Vgamma9Vdelta2 gamma-delta T cells from infant blood. For the CDR3, the DNA is TGTGCTCTTGGGGCAACCCTTTTCCTCGTACTGGGGGATGAGGCCACCGATAAACTCATCTTT. It yields the protein CALGATLFLVLGDEATDKLIF.